This passage covers 21 T cell receptor beta chains from one sample sequenced in a study of T cell repertoires in cytomegalovirus infection. Their antigen targets remain unknown. Via MiXCR, TCRdb re-called the reads, giving one row per CDR3 protein. Among 640,000 or so distinct CDR3 sequences, around 35% were seen once, and the ten largest hold about 20%. This specimen was cultured PBMCs, taken from culture after CMV antigen stimulation. These receptors originate from a human donor in good health (CMV status not recorded). Some clones in this sample may be carry-over from other donors' samples.

This clonotype has just a few counts. J is TRBJ1-5 and V is TRBV19, with 7 positions matching TRBD1. The junction had 5 bases not matched to a gene; V was cut back by 5 bases and J by 1 base. The CDR3 has 15 residues. Germline V gene lookup returns CDR1 LNHDA and CDR2 SQIVND (reference sequence). This CDR3 reads CASSAQGISNQPQHF. CDR3 bases: TGTGCCAGTAGTGCACAGGGGATCAGCAATCAGCCCCAGCATTTT.

The table lists this clonotype with a count of one. Its ends do not fully match the called genes, so a read error is possible. CDR3 DNA sequence: TGCAGTGCTAGAGATCCCGGACGTGACTCTGGAAAAACCATATATTTT. Amino acids: CSARDPGRDSGKTIYF. The V call is TRBV20-1, the J call TRBJ1-3; no clear D. This CDR3 is 16 amino acids long. CDR1 and CDR2 (germline): DFQATT, SNEGSKA (reference sequence).

This clonotype was seen a handful of times. The chain recombines TRBV6-6 with TRBJ1-6; no definite D call. The CDR3 is 15 amino acids. V dropped 8 bases and J dropped 0 bases, with 11 bases sitting between them. Germline V gene sequence: CDR1 MNHNY, CDR2 SVGAGI (reference sequence). The CDR3 here is CASSPLSSYNSPLHF. The DNA for the CDR3 is TGTGCCAGCTCTCCTTTGAGCTCCTATAATTCACCCCTCCACTTT.

J is TRBJ2-3 and V is TRBV20-1; D unresolved. Trimming stripped 7 bases from V and 0 bases from J, with 17 bases between. Germline V CDR1 and CDR2: DFQATT, SNEGSKA (reference sequence). There are 15 residues in the CDR3. The CDR3 here is CSVIPRITSTDTQYF. The CDR3 DNA follows: TGCAGTGTGATCCCCCGGATTACTAGCACAGATACGCAGTATTTT.

This clonotype was seen a single time. The gene calls are TRBV6-1 and TRBJ2-7, with D possibly TRBD2 on 7 matching bases. This CDR3 comprises 15 residues. The V and J ends lost 5 bases and 0 bases respectively, with 14 bases between them. The germline V gene has CDR1 MNHNS and CDR2 SASEGT. This CDR3 is CASSWGGVSSYEQYF. The CDR3 DNA sequence: TGTGCCAGCAGTTGGGGGGGCGTGAGCTCCTACGAGCAGTACTTC.

Ten or more counts support this clonotype. The chain has TRBV7-2 and TRBJ2-1; D might be TRBD1 or TRBD2, each matching 6 bases. The V end was cut by 5 bases, the J end by 6 bases, with 17 bases between. CDR1 is SGHTA and CDR2 is FQGNSA in the germline V gene. This CDR3 is built from 15 residues. CDR3: CASSRDLGGGNEQFF. The CDR3 nucleotides are TGTGCCAGCAGCCGGGATTTAGGGGGAGGCAATGAGCAGTTCTTC.

V usage is TRBV11-2 and J usage is TRBJ1-3, with D possibly matching TRBD1 (6 bases). The germline V gene has CDR1 SGHAT and CDR2 FQNNGV. This CDR3 comprises 14 residues. The V and J ends lost 5 bases and 8 bases respectively, with 16 bases between them. In DNA, the CDR3 is TGTGCCAGCAGCGGAGAGGGACAAAAACACACCATATATTTT. Amino acid sequence: CASSGEGQKHTIYF.

Only a few counts were recorded for this clonotype. CDR3 DNA sequence: TGTGCCAGCAGCCGCCCGGGTGGGCAGGGGGACGAGCAGTACTTC. It is translated as CASSRPGGQGDEQYF. The V gene is TRBV7-9, the J gene TRBJ2-7; 7 nucleotides agree with TRBD1. J was trimmed by 5 bases and V by 5 bases; bases with no gene match: 12. The CDR3 sequence is 15 residues long. Germline CDR1 SEHNR, CDR2 FQNEAQ (reference sequence).

This clonotype was seen just once. The chain recombines TRBV2 with TRBJ2-5; D call uncertain. The CDR3 is 16 residues long. Germline V gene lookup returns CDR1 SNHLY and CDR2 FYNNEI. Trimming shortened V by 7 bases and J by 1 base, and 19 bases separated the two germline ends. CDR3 in DNA: TGTGCCAGCACCCCGCACCATAAGCGTACCCAAGAGACCCAGTACTTC. It specifies CASTPHHKRTQETQYF.

The gene calls are TRBV11-2 and TRBJ1-1; D is perhaps TRBD1 (6 bases). Per germline, CDR1 SGHAT and CDR2 FQNNGV. Trimming left V 3 bases short and J 1 base short, with 12 bases between. The CDR3 covers 15 residues. CDR3 nucleotide sequence: TGTGCCAGCAGCTTCCGGGGGCTTGCGAACACTGAAGCTTTCTTT. Protein product: CASSFRGLANTEAFF. Complete variable domain (other parts from reference TRBV11-2 and TRBJ1-1): EAGVAQSPRYKIIEKRQSVAFWCNPISGHATLYWYQQILGQGPKLLIQFQNNGVVDDSQLPKDRFSAERLKGVDSTLKIQPAKLEDSAVYLCASSFRGLANTEAFFGQGTRLTVV.

The V and J genes are TRBV27 and TRBJ1-3, with a possible D match to TRBD1 (6 bases). Trimming removed 3 bases at V and 2 bases at J, with 11 bases between. The CDR3 is 15 amino acids. Germline CDR1 reads MNHEY; CDR2 reads SMNVEV (reference sequence). The DNA of the CDR3 is TGTGCCAGCAGTTTCGGCACAGGGACTGGAAACACCATATATTTT. It specifies CASSFGTGTGNTIYF.

The chain carries TRBV7-2 and TRBJ1-6, with D maybe TRBD1 (5 bases). CDR3 length: 15 amino acids. V was shortened by 3 bases and J by 6 bases, with 12 bases between the two germline ends. In germline, CDR1 is SGHTA, CDR2 FQGNSA. The CDR3: CASSFRQKPNSPLHF. The CDR3 DNA follows: TGTGCCAGCAGCTTCAGACAGAAACCTAATTCACCCCTCCACTTT.

The J gene is TRBJ2-1, the V gene TRBV6-2 or TRBV6-3, with TRBD2 matching 16 bases. Losses at the gene ends were 2 bases for V and 12 bases for J; bases not matched to a gene: 7. Per germline, CDR1 MNHEY and CDR2 SVGEGT. The CDR3 consists of 16 residues. The CDR3 spells CASSYAGTSGRVWQFF. For the CDR3, the DNA is TGTGCCAGCAGTTACGCCGGGACTAGCGGGAGGGTATGGCAGTTCTTC.

This clonotype has only a few counts. The rearrangement links TRBV7-2 to TRBJ2-5; 7 bases are a match to TRBD2. The CDR3 contains 13 residues. The J segment lost 3 bases and the V segment lost 7 bases, leaving 5 bases of the junction unmatched. Germline values: CDR1 SGHTA, CDR2 FQGNSA. As DNA, the CDR3 is TGTGCCAGCAACGGCCTAGCGGAAGAGACCCAGTACTTC. Protein product: CASNGLAEETQYF.

DNA of the CDR3: TGTGCCAGCAGCCCCTTCACGCTCATATTAGCCAAAAACATTCAGTACTTC. It encodes CASSPFTLILAKNIQYF. The genes are TRBV7-8 and TRBJ2-4; no clear D gene. The CDR3 runs 17 residues. Per the germline V gene, CDR1 is SGHVS and CDR2 is FQNEAQ. V was cut by 5 bases and J by 0 bases, with 17 bases left in between. The full variable domain, in which reference TRBV7-8 and TRBJ2-4 provide the parts outside the CDR3, is GAGVSQSPRYKVAKRGQDVALRCDPISGHVSLFWYQQALGQGPEFLTYFQNEAQLDKSGLPSDRFFAERPEGSVSTLKIQRTQQEDSAVYLCASSPFTLILAKNIQYFGAGTRLSVL.

The V and J genes are TRBV12-3 or TRBV12-4 and TRBJ2-7; D not certain. There are 12 residues in the CDR3. V was cut by 7 bases and J by 7 bases, with 14 bases left in between. The CDR3 loop is CASTLGLGEQYF. CDR3 nucleotide sequence: TGTGCCAGCACCCTGGGTCTGGGGGAGCAGTACTTC.

This clonotype was counted between two and nine times. This chain connects TRBV7-8 to TRBJ2-7, with D maybe TRBD1 (5 bases). The length of the CDR3 is 15 residues. The ends were cut back, 5 bases at V and 1 base at J, with 15 bases in the middle. Germline V CDR1 and CDR2: SGHVS, FQNEAQ. This CDR3 reads CASSGRGGISYEQYF. In DNA form, the CDR3 reads TGTGCCAGCAGCGGAAGGGGTGGGATTTCCTACGAGCAGTACTTC.

To note about this clonotype: One end of the junction does not line up with germline, which may come from a read error. The chain links TRBV7-2 to TRBJ2-7, with D perhaps matching TRBD1 (5 bases). This CDR3 region has 15 residues. The germline CDR1 and CDR2 sequences are SGHTA and FQGNSA. CDR3 residues: CASSIALGASYEQYF. In DNA form, the CDR3 reads TGTGCCAGCAGCATAGCTTTAGGGGCGTCCTACGAGCAGTACTTC.

Ten or more counts support this clonotype. The CDR3 DNA follows: TGTGCCAGCAGTCCTATATTAACGGGGTCACCCCTCCACTTT. Protein product: CASSPILTGSPLHF. This rearrangement joins TRBV7-2 to TRBJ1-6; D is unclear. This CDR3 region has 14 residues. CDR1 and CDR2 from the germline V gene are SGHTA and FQGNSA. The V end was cut by 6 bases, the J end by 10 bases, with 16 bases between.

The rearrangement joins TRBV6-5 to TRBJ2-3; 14 nucleotides line up with TRBD2. Germline V gene sequence: CDR1 MNHEY, CDR2 SVGAGI. The J segment lost 5 bases and the V segment lost 6 bases, leaving 7 bases of the junction unmatched. The CDR3 has 16 amino acids. The CDR3 protein is CASRRTSGRKGDTQYF. In DNA form, the CDR3 reads TGTGCCAGCAGAAGGACTAGCGGGAGGAAGGGAGATACGCAGTATTTT.

This chain joins TRBV11-3 and TRBJ2-2; D not certain. V lost 0 bases, J lost 2 bases, and 10 bases lay in between. Germline V gene lookup returns CDR1 SGHNT and CDR2 YENEEA. The CDR3 contains 16 residues. The CDR3 sequence: CASSLDGPGNTGELFF. CDR3 bases: TGTGCCAGCAGCTTAGATGGACCGGGCAACACCGGGGAGCTGTTTTTT.